The clone carrying this T cell receptor beta chain came up once. The antigen remains undetermined. The sample belongs to a study of shared clonotypes between healthy human individuals. The overall study: Donor ages ranged 18 to 49 years: a couple of women, a few men.

Splitting of CD4+ cells produced CD45RA+ naive and CD45RA-negative memory subsets. Here immunoSEQ multiplex PCR was the method, and the copy in TCRdb shows in-frame clones only, minus some. The top ten hold roughly 0.13% of the sample, which has under 2,500,000 clones, around 95% seen once. The study's findings and limits: Blood was the only sampled material, and tissue repertoires likely differ. Among four donors, roughly 5% of naive CD4 clonotypes were found in common.

CDR3 length: 12 residues. Germline assignment: CDR1 SNHLY and CDR2 FYNNEI. V was trimmed by 6 bases and J by 7 bases, leaving 10 bases between them. This receptor was obtained from a man aged 18 to 29 in good health. The chain employs TRBV2 and TRBJ1-5, with D uncertain. The specimen was naive CD4+ T cells sorted from blood. Subset indicated: CD45RA+ positively selected. CDR3 region: CASSGFGQPQHF. DNA for the CDR3: TGTGCCAGCAGCGGCTTTGGACAGCCCCAGCATTTT.